These 23 T cell receptor beta chains share one sample of origin, sequenced in a study of blood T cell repertoires in COVID-19. Measured with immunoSEQ multiplex PCR; TCRdb has only the in-frame clones, and not every one. The sample includes 75,000 to 100,000 clones, approximately 81% of them seen just once. Input material: peripheral blood. The receptors derive from a woman over 75 with acute or convalescent COVID-19.

The chain combines TRBV3-1 (or the pseudogene TRBV3-2) with TRBJ1-6; the D gene is possibly TRBD1 (5 bases). The V gene's germline CDR1 is LGHDT and CDR2 YNNKEL (reference sequence). The CDR3 runs to 16 residues. V was cut by 0 bases and J by 7 bases, with 13 bases left in between. CDR3 DNA: TGTGCCAGCAGCCAAGAGACGGGGGGAAAGAATTCACCCCTCCACTTT. As protein: CASSQETGGKNSPLHF.

This sequence joins TRBV6-5 and TRBJ1-2, with D unresolved. The CDR3 sequence is 14 residues long. V dropped 5 bases and J dropped 4 bases, with 14 bases sitting between them. Germline V gene lookup returns CDR1 MNHEY and CDR2 SVGAGI. The DNA of the CDR3 is TGTGCCAGCAGTACCCAGCGACCGCTCTATGGCTACACCTTC. Residues: CASSTQRPLYGYTF.

The CDR3 coding sequence is TGTGCCAGCAGGACTAGCGGAACAGATACGCAGTATTTT. This gives the protein CASRTSGTDTQYF. The chain links TRBV25-1 to TRBJ2-3; 9 nucleotides line up with TRBD2. The ends lost 6 bases at V and 3 bases at J; junction bases unmatched: 1. Germline V lookup: CDR1 MGHDK, CDR2 SYGVNS. The CDR3 is 13 residues long.

The V gene is TRBV10-2, the J gene TRBJ1-4; D is perhaps TRBD1 (6 bases). CDR3 length: 15 residues. V was clipped by 2 bases and J by 7 bases, with 14 bases between them. The V gene's germline CDR1 is WSHSY and CDR2 SAAADI. DNA of the CDR3: TGCGCCAGCAGTGAGACCATTACAGGGATTGAAAAACTGTTTTTT. Its translation: CASSETITGIEKLFF.

This chain uses TRBV13 with TRBJ1-1; unclear D gene. This CDR3 region has 12 residues. CDR1 and CDR2 from the germline V gene are PRHDT and FYEKMQ (reference sequence). V lost 3 bases to trimming and J lost 5 bases, with 7 bases between them. CDR3 sequence (DNA): TGTGCCAGCAGCTTGCGGGGTACTGAAGCTTTCTTT. Its translation: CASSLRGTEAFF.

The count of this clone is one. The identical CDR3 is also encoded by other nucleotide sequences in the sample. The chain links TRBV7-2 to TRBJ2-5; TRBD2 aligns across 8 bases. CDR3 length: 14 residues. Germline assignment: CDR1 SGHTA and CDR2 FQGNSA. Unmatched junction bases numbered 6, after V lost 4 bases and J lost 5 bases. CDR3 region: CASSSRGGGETQYF. CDR3 bases: TGTGCCAGCAGCTCCCGGGGGGGCGGGGAGACCCAGTACTTC.

The chain carries TRBV6-5 and TRBJ2-1, with 8 positions matching TRBD1. The ends lost 7 bases at V and 7 bases at J; junction bases unmatched: 9. The CDR3 covers 14 residues. CDR1 is MNHEY and CDR2 is SVGAGI in the germline V gene. CDR3 residues: CASTSAGGVNEQFF. The CDR3 region has the DNA TGTGCCAGCACGTCGGCAGGGGGCGTTAATGAGCAGTTCTTC.

This chain links TRBV6-6 with TRBJ2-3, with D tentatively TRBD1 (5 bases). The V end was cut by 0 bases, the J end by 4 bases, with 8 bases between. Germline CDR1 reads MNHNY; CDR2 reads SVGAGI (reference sequence). The CDR3 contains 14 residues. The CDR3 region is CASSYSRVADTQYF. The CDR3 nucleotides read TGTGCCAGCAGTTACTCCAGGGTGGCAGATACGCAGTATTTT.

This chain uses TRBV5-4 with TRBJ1-1, with 8 bases aligning to TRBD1. Germline values: CDR1 SGHNT, CDR2 YYREEE (reference sequence). Trimming cost V 2 bases and J 1 base; bases outside gene matches: 1. The CDR3 has 14 residues. CDR3 in amino acids: CASSLDRGNTEAFF. CDR3 nucleotide sequence: TGTGCCAGCAGCTTAGACAGGGGGAACACTGAAGCTTTCTTT.

V is TRBV6-6 and J is TRBJ1-2, with TRBD1 matching over 7 bases. CDR3 length: 14 amino acids. Germline CDR1 and CDR2: MNHNY and SVGAGI (reference sequence). Trimming took 2 bases from V and 5 from J; bases not matched to a gene: 5. The CDR3 coding sequence is TGTGCCAGCAGTTACCGGGACAGCCTGTATGGCTACACCTTC. Translation gives CASSYRDSLYGYTF.

This clone was recorded once. CDR3 sequence reads: CASSSGQWETQYF. For the CDR3, the DNA is TGCGCCAGCAGCTCCGGACAGTGGGAGACCCAGTACTTC. This rearrangement joins TRBV5-1 to TRBJ2-5, with D perhaps matching TRBD1 (6 bases). Germline V CDR1 and CDR2: SGHRS, YFSETQ. Trimming cost V 3 bases and J 5 bases, with 11 bases left between them. The CDR3 has 13 residues.

V usage is TRBV4-3 and J usage is TRBJ2-5, with D possibly matching TRBD1 (6 bases). Looked up from germline, CDR1 is LGHNA and CDR2 is YSLEER. V shed 1 base and J shed 5 bases, with 17 bases lying between them. The CDR3 is 16 amino acids. As DNA, the CDR3 is TGCGCCAGCAGCCAAGGGGCACAGGGTAATAGGGAGACCCAGTACTTC. Amino acids: CASSQGAQGNRETQYF.

The V gene is TRBV12-3 or TRBV12-4, the J gene TRBJ2-3; D not resolved. V lost 6 bases to trimming and J lost 7 bases, with 11 bases between them. The length of the CDR3 is 12 residues. The CDR3 protein is CASSFAQNTQYF. CDR3 nucleotide sequence: TGTGCCAGCAGCTTCGCCCAGAATACGCAGTATTTT.

The rearrangement joins TRBV28 to TRBJ1-1; TRBD1 is a possible D gene (6 bases). Germline lookup yields CDR1 MDHEN and CDR2 SYDVKM. Trimming pared 2 bases from V and 3 bases from J, leaving 13 bases between. The CDR3 totals 15 residues. CDR3 DNA: TGTGCCAGCAGTTTAAGGCAGGGGTCGCACACTGAAGCTTTCTTT. It specifies CASSLRQGSHTEAFF.

The CDR3 sequence: CASTPRDKKTKLFF. CDR3 DNA: TGTGCCAGCACTCCTCGGGACAAAAAAACAAAACTGTTTTTT. J is TRBJ1-4 and V is TRBV28, with a possible D match to TRBD1 (6 bases). CDR3 size: 14 residues. The ends were cut back, 7 bases at V and 10 bases at J, with 19 bases in the middle. CDR1 and CDR2 (germline): MDHEN, SYDVKM. The complete variable domain, with remaining parts taken from reference TRBV28 and TRBJ1-4, reads DVKVTQSSRYLVKRTGEKVFLECVQDMDHENMFWYRQDPGLGLRLIYFSYDVKMKEKGDIPEGYSVSREKKERFSLILESASTNQTSMYLCASTPRDKKTKLFFGSGTQLSVL.

V and J are TRBV18 and TRBJ1-1; 7 bases map to TRBD1. Losses at the gene ends were 4 bases for V and 3 bases for J; bases not matched to a gene: 2. This CDR3 contains 13 residues. CDR1 is KGHSH, CDR2 LQKENI, per germline. This CDR3 is CASSQGADTEAFF. Written as DNA, the CDR3 is TGTGCCAGCTCACAGGGGGCGGACACTGAAGCTTTCTTT.

The chain joins TRBV6-2 or TRBV6-3 to TRBJ2-6; no definite D call. CDR3 length: 15 amino acids. V dropped 2 bases and J dropped 2 bases, with 7 bases sitting between them. Germline values: CDR1 MNHEY, CDR2 SVGEGT. The CDR3 is CASSYVAAGANVLTF. CDR3 sequence (DNA): TGTGCCAGCAGTTACGTAGCAGCTGGGGCCAACGTCCTGACTTTC.

The V call is TRBV7-7, the J call TRBJ2-3; 9 positions match TRBD2. The CDR3 spans 15 residues. From germline, CDR1 is SSHAT and CDR2 FNYEAQ (reference sequence). The V and J ends lost 1 base and 3 bases, in that order; junction bases with no gene match: 2. The CDR3 loop reads CASSLGGLATDTQYF. The CDR3 DNA follows: TGTGCCAGCAGCTTAGGGGGACTAGCAACAGATACGCAGTATTTT.

This sequence joins TRBV2 and TRBJ1-1; possible D gene TRBD1, 6 bases. CDR1 is SNHLY, CDR2 FYNNEI, per germline. The CDR3 sequence is 14 residues long. Trimming took off 6 bases at V and 5 bases at J, with 16 bases between the two ends. The CDR3 coding sequence is TGTGCCAGCAGGGAGAAACAGGGCCGTACTGAAGCTTTCTTT. Protein product: CASREKQGRTEAFF.

The V and J genes are TRBV18 and TRBJ2-1; D possibly corresponds to TRBD2 (6 bases). V lost 3 bases and J 1 base, leaving 10 bases between the germline ends. Germline CDR1 is KGHSH and CDR2 is LQKENI. The CDR3 is made up of 15 amino acids. The CDR3 spells CASSPPGTSYNEQFF. CDR3 coding DNA: TGTGCCAGCTCACCCCCCGGGACTTCCTACAATGAGCAGTTCTTC.

The chain links TRBV6-2 or TRBV6-3 to TRBJ2-1, with TRBD1 identical over 7 bases. The junction had 17 bases not matched to a gene; V was cut back by 2 bases and J by 4 bases. The length of the CDR3 is 19 residues. The germline V gene has CDR1 MNHEY and CDR2 SVGEGT. DNA of the CDR3: TGTGCCAGCAGTTACATGATCCCCAAGACCGGGACAGCATACAATGAGCAGTTCTTC. It encodes CASSYMIPKTGTAYNEQFF.

V gene TRBV5-5 combines with J gene TRBJ1-3; 8 bases line up with TRBD1. Looked up from germline, CDR1 is SGHKS and CDR2 is YYEKEE (reference sequence). V trimming: 2 bases; J trimming: 11 bases; junction bases outside the gene matches: 6. The CDR3 extends over 13 amino acids. The DNA of the CDR3 is TGTGCCAGCAGCTTCGACAGGGGTATTGCCATATATTTT. Its protein is CASSFDRGIAIYF.

Only a few counts were recorded for this clone. CDR3 protein: CASTSRRGEAFF. The DNA for the CDR3 is TGTGCCAGCACAAGCCGACGAGGTGAAGCTTTCTTT. This rearrangement joins TRBV2 to TRBJ1-1; D is uncertain. This CDR3 comprises 12 residues. Germline loops: CDR1 SNHLY, CDR2 FYNNEI. V was clipped by 7 bases and J by 7 bases, with 13 bases between them.